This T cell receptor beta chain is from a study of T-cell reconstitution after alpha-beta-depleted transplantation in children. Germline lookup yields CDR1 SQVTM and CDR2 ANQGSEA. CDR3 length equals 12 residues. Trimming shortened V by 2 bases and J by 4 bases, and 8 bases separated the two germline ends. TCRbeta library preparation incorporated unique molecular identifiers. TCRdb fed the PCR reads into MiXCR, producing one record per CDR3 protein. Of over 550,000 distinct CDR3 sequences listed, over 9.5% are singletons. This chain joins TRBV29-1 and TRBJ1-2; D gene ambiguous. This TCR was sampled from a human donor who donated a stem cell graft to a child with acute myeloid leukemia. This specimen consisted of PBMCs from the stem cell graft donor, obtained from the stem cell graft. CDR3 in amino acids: CSVENVGYGYTF. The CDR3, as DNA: TGCAGCGTTGAAAACGTGGGCTATGGCTACACCTTC.